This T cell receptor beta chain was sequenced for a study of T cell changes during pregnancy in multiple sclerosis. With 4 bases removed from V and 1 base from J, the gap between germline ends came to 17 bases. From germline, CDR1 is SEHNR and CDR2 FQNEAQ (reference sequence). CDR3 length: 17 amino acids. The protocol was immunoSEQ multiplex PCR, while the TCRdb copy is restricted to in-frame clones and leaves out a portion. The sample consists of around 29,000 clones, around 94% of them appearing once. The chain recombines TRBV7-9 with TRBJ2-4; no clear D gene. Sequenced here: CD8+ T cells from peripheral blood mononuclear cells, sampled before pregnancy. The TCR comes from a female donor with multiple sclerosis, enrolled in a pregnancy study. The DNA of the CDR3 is TGTGCCAGCAGCTATCCCCCCGACCCGGAGGCCAAAAACATTCAGTACTTC. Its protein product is CASSYPPDPEAKNIQYF.